The next 16 T cell receptor beta chains were all read from a single sample in a study of T cell responses to AZD1222 COVID-19 vaccine. Data came from immunoSEQ multiplex PCR; TCRdb stores just in-frame clones and leaves some out. This table holds 180,000 or so clones, approximately 94% found once. Sequencing was performed on peripheral blood, taken on day 0 of AZD1222 vaccination. Every receptor here comes from an adult in good health.

This chain uses TRBV14 with TRBJ2-7; 7 bases line up with TRBD2. Germline V gene data show CDR1 as SGHDN and CDR2 as FVKESK. Losses at the gene ends were 6 bases for V and 0 bases for J; bases not matched to a gene: 5. The CDR3 spans 14 residues. CDR3 sequence reads: CASRRASGSYEQYF. CDR3 coding DNA: TGTGCCAGCAGGAGGGCTAGCGGCTCCTACGAGCAGTACTTC.

This clone showed up just once. The rearrangement joins TRBV18 to TRBJ1-1; D is unresolved. CDR3 size: 16 residues. With 0 bases removed from V and 0 bases from J, the gap between germline ends came to 11 bases. The germline CDR1 and CDR2 sequences are KGHSH and LQKENI. This chain's CDR3 is CASSPPGNPMNTEAFF. The CDR3 DNA sequence: TGTGCCAGCTCACCACCGGGGAACCCCATGAACACTGAAGCTTTCTTT.

This chain's CDR3 is CASNFRDSSYEQYF. The CDR3 bases are TGTGCCAGCAACTTCCGGGACAGTTCCTACGAGCAGTACTTC. V is TRBV7-8 and J is TRBJ2-7; 7 nucleotides match TRBD1. CDR3 length: 14 amino acids. The germline gives CDR1 SGHVS, CDR2 FQNEAQ. The trim removed 7 bases at V and 1 base at J, leaving 7 bases unmatched.

This chain connects TRBV19 to TRBJ1-1; 7 nucleotides align to TRBD1. Germline CDR1 reads LNHDA; CDR2 reads SQIVND (reference sequence). The V and J ends lost 7 bases and 4 bases, in that order; junction bases with no gene match: 6. The length of the CDR3 is 13 residues. The CDR3 nucleotides read TGTGCCAGTAACCCAGGGGGGGGCACTGAAGCTTTCTTT. Translating gives CASNPGGGTEAFF.

This clone showed up just once. The V and J genes are TRBV5-1 and TRBJ2-3; 7 bases are shared with TRBD2. Germline values: CDR1 SGHRS, CDR2 YFSETQ. The trim removed 2 bases at V and 5 bases at J, leaving 8 bases unmatched. The length of the CDR3 is 15 residues. The CDR3 sequence: CASSFRTGGGDTQYF. CDR3 DNA sequence: TGCGCCAGCAGCTTCCGGACGGGGGGTGGAGATACGCAGTATTTT.

The CDR3 region is CASSVGNSYEQYF. Written as DNA, the CDR3 is TGTGCCAGCAGCGTTGGCAACTCCTACGAGCAGTACTTC. The V and J genes are TRBV9 and TRBJ2-7, with D unclear. V lost 2 bases, J lost 0 bases, and 6 bases lay in between. Germline values: CDR1 SGDLS, CDR2 YYNGEE. This CDR3 has 13 amino acids.

Points on this clone: The sample contains more than one DNA sequence encoding this CDR3. The chain recombines TRBV5-1 with TRBJ2-3; D is perhaps TRBD1 (6 bases). This CDR3 region has 13 residues. Trimming left V 5 bases short and J 0 bases short, with 7 bases between. Germline V lookup: CDR1 SGHRS, CDR2 YFSETQ. The CDR3 spells CASRQGSTDTQYF. As DNA, the CDR3 is TGCGCCAGCAGGCAGGGGAGCACAGATACGCAGTATTTT.

The chain carries TRBV19 and TRBJ1-4, with 7 bases matching TRBD1. Germline CDR1 reads LNHDA; CDR2 reads SQIVND (reference sequence). CDR3 length: 15 residues. Trimming took 5 bases from V and 8 from J; bases not matched to a gene: 11. The CDR3 protein is CASSQGGRVEEKLFF. Written as DNA, the CDR3 is TGTGCCAGTAGTCAAGGGGGCCGGGTTGAAGAAAAACTGTTTTTT.

The chain's CDR3 is CASSLVLMGNTEAFF. CDR3 in DNA: TGTGCCAGCAGCTTGGTATTGATGGGGAACACTGAAGCTTTCTTT. The chain joins TRBV5-6 to TRBJ1-1; D ambiguous. The CDR3 has 15 amino acids. CDR1 is SGHDT and CDR2 is YYEEEE in the germline V gene. The ends were cut back, 0 bases at V and 1 base at J, with 10 bases in the middle.

This chain uses TRBV28 with TRBJ1-2; possible D gene TRBD1, 5 bases. The CDR3 contains 14 residues. Trimming took 3 bases from V and 5 from J, leaving 13 bases between them. Per the germline V gene, CDR1 is MDHEN and CDR2 is SYDVKM. This CDR3 reads CASSLGRALYGYTF. The CDR3 DNA reads as TGTGCCAGCAGTTTGGGCAGGGCTCTATATGGCTACACCTTC.

The V call is TRBV7-9, the J call TRBJ1-3; 8 bases are shared with TRBD1. The CDR3 is 14 amino acids. Germline CDR1 reads SEHNR; CDR2 reads FQNEAQ (reference sequence). After removal of 2 bases from V and 7 bases from J, the junction contained 4 bases not matched to a gene. CDR3 nucleotide sequence: TGTGCCAGCAGCTTACAAACAGGGGGGAACACCATATATTTT. It codes for CASSLQTGGNTIYF.

The chain combines TRBV19 with TRBJ1-5; D is ambiguous. The CDR3 spans 14 residues. The ends were cut back, 9 bases at V and 3 bases at J, with 15 bases in the middle. Germline V gene lookup returns CDR1 LNHDA and CDR2 SQIVND (reference sequence). In nucleotides, the CDR3 is TGTGCCAGCGCCCTACCCACTTTCAATCAGCCCCAGCATTTT. Residues: CASALPTFNQPQHF.

The genes are TRBV28 and TRBJ1-5, with D tentatively TRBD1 (5 bases). Germline values: CDR1 MDHEN, CDR2 SYDVKM. Trimming pared 6 bases from V and 10 bases from J, leaving 19 bases between. CDR3 length: 14 amino acids. The CDR3 loop is CASRALGQGRPQHF. The CDR3, as DNA: TGTGCCAGCAGGGCCTTAGGTCAGGGTCGCCCCCAGCATTTT. Using reference TRBV28 and TRBJ1-5 for the parts outside the CDR3, the full variable domain is DVKVTQSSRYLVKRTGEKVFLECVQDMDHENMFWYRQDPGLGLRLIYFSYDVKMKEKGDIPEGYSVSREKKERFSLILESASTNQTSMYLCASRALGQGRPQHFGDGTRLSIL.

The chain has TRBV27 and TRBJ2-7; TRBD1 is a possible D gene (5 bases). CDR3 length equals 13 residues. CDR1 is MNHEY and CDR2 is SMNVEV in the germline V gene (reference sequence). The germline V and J ends were trimmed by 7 bases and 3 bases, with 13 bases remaining between them. CDR3 loop: CASMGLTSYEQYF. The CDR3 DNA follows: TGTGCCAGCATGGGGCTCACAAGCTACGAGCAGTACTTC.

This sequence joins TRBV9 and TRBJ2-3; D not resolved. This CDR3 has 13 residues. Germline CDR1 reads SGDLS; CDR2 reads YYNGEE. Trimming shortened V by 5 bases and J by 0 bases, and 7 bases separated the two germline ends. CDR3 in DNA: TGTGCCAGCAGGCCGATTAGCACAGATACGCAGTATTTT. It encodes CASRPISTDTQYF.

This sequence joins TRBV7-9 and TRBJ2-7; D is unresolved. V gave up 3 bases and J gave up 0 bases, with 6 bases separating them. Germline V lookup: CDR1 SEHNR, CDR2 FQNEAQ (reference sequence). There are 13 residues in the CDR3. The CDR3, as DNA: TGTGCCAGCAGCTTGAGTCTCTCCTACGAGCAGTACTTC. Protein: CASSLSLSYEQYF.